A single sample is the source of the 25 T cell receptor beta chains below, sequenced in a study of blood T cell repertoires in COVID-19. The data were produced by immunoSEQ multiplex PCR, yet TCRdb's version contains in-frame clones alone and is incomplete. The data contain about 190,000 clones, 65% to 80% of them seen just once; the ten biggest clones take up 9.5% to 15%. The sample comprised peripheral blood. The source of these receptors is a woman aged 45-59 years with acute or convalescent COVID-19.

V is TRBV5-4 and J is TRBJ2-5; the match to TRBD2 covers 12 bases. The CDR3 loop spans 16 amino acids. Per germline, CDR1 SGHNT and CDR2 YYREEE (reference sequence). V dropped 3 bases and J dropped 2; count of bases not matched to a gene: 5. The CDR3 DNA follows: TGTGCCAGCAGCTCCGAGACTAGCGGGAGACAAGAGACCCAGTACTTC. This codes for CASSSETSGRQETQYF.

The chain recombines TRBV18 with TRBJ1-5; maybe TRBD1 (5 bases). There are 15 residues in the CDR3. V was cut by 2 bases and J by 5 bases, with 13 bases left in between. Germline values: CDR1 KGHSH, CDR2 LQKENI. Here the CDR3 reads CASSPMGWGDQPQHF. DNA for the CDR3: TGTGCCAGCTCACCAATGGGTTGGGGGGATCAGCCCCAGCATTTT.

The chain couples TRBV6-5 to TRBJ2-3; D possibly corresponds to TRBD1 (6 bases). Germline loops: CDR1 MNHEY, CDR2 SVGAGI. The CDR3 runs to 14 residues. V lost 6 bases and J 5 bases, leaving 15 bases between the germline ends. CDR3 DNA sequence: TGTGCCAGCAGGCTACAGGGAAAAGGAGATACGCAGTATTTT. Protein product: CASRLQGKGDTQYF.

The CDR3 region has the DNA TGTGCCAGCAGTACCCCAGGGTGGGGCACTGAAGCTTTCTTT. Its protein is CASSTPGWGTEAFF. The chain is built from TRBV28 and TRBJ1-1; a weak D match, TRBD1 (5 bases). This CDR3 contains 14 residues. V lost 5 bases to trimming and J lost 4 bases, with 14 bases between them. The V gene's germline CDR1 is MDHEN and CDR2 SYDVKM.

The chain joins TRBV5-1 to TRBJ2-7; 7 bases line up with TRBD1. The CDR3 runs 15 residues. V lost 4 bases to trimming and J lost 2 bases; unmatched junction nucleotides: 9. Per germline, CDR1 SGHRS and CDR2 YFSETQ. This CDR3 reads CASSTGQVAPYEQYF. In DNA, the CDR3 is TGCGCCAGCAGCACCGGACAGGTTGCCCCCTACGAGCAGTACTTC.

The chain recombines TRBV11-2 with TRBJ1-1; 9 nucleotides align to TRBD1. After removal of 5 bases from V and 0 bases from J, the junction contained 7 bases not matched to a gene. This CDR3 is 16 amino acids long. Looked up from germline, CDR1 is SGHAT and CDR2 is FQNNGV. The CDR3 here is CASSIGQGFMNTEAFF. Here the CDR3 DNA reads TGTGCCAGCAGCATCGGACAGGGGTTCATGAACACTGAAGCTTTCTTT.

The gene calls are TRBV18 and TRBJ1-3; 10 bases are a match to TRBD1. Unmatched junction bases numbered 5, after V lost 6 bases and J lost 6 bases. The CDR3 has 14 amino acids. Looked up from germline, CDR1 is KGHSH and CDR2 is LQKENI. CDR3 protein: CASSWDRGKNTIYF. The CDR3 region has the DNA TGTGCCAGCTCCTGGGACAGGGGCAAAAACACCATATATTTT.

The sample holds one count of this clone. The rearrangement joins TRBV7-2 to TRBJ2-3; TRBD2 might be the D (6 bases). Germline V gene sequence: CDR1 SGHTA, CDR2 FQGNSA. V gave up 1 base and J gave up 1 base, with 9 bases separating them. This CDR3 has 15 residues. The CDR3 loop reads CASSLEGLRTDTQYF. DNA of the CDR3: TGTGCCAGCAGCTTAGAGGGACTTCGCACAGATACGCAGTATTTT.

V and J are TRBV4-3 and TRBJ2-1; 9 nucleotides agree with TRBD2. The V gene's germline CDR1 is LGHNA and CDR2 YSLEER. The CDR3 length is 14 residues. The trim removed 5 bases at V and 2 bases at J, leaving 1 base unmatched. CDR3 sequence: CASSWTSAYNEQFF. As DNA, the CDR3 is TGCGCCAGCAGCTGGACTAGCGCCTACAATGAGCAGTTCTTC.

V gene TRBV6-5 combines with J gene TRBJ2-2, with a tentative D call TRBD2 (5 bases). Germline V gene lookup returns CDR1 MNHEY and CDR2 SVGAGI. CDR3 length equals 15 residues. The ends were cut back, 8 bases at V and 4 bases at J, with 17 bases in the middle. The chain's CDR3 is CASSRAPEGTGELFF. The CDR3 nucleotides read TGTGCCAGCTCTCGGGCCCCCGAGGGCACCGGGGAGCTGTTTTTT.

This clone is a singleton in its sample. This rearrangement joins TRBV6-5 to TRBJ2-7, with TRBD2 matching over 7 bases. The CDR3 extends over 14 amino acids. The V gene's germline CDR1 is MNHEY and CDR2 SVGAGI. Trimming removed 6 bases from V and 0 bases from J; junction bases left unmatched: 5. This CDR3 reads CASSPGGSSYEQYF. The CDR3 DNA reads TGTGCCAGCAGCCCCGGCGGGAGCTCCTACGAGCAGTACTTC.

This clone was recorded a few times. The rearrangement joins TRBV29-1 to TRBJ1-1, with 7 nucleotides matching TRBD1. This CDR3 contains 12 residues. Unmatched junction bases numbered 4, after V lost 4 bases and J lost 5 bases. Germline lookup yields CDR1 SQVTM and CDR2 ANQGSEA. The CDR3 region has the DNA TGCAGCGTTGGGGACAGCAGGACTGAAGCTTTCTTT. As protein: CSVGDSRTEAFF.

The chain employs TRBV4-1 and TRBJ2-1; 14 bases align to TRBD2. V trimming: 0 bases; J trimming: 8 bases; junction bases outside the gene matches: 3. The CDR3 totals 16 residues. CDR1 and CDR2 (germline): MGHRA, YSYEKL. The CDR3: CASSQEGLAGVYEQFF. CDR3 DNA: TGCGCCAGCAGCCAAGAGGGACTAGCGGGAGTCTATGAGCAGTTCTTC.

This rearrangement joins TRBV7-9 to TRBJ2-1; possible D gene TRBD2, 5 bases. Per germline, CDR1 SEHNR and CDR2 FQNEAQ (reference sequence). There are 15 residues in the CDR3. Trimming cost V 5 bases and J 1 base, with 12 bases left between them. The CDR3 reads CASSALAASYNEQFF. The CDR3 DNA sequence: TGTGCCAGCAGCGCCCTAGCTGCTTCCTACAATGAGCAGTTCTTC. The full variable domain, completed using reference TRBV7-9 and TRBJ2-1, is DTGVSQNPRHKITKRGQNVTFRCDPISEHNRLYWYRQTLGQGPEFLTYFQNEAQLEKSRLLSDRFSAERPKGSFSTLEIQRTEQGDSAMYLCASSALAASYNEQFFGPGTRLTVL.

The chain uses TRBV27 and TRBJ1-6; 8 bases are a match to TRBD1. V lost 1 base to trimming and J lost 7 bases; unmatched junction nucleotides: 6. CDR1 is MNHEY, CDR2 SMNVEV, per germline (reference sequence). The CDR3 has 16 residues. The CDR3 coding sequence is TGTGCCAGCAGTTTATTAAGTCAGGGGGCGAATTCACCCCTCCACTTT. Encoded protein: CASSLLSQGANSPLHF.

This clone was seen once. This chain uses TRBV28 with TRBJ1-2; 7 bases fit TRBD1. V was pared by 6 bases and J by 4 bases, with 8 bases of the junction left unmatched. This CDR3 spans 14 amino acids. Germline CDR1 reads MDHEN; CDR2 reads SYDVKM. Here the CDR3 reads CASSPGTVRYGYTF. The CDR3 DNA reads TGTGCCAGCAGCCCCGGGACAGTCCGCTATGGCTACACCTTC.

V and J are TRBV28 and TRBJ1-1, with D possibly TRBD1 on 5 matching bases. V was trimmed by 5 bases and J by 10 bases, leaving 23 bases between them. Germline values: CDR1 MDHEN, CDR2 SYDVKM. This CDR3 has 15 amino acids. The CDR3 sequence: CASSPGGGVVYRAFF. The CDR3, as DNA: TGTGCCAGCAGTCCCGGGGGGGGTGTCGTTTATCGAGCTTTCTTT. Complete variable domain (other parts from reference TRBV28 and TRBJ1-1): DVKVTQSSRYLVKRTGEKVFLECVQDMDHENMFWYRQDPGLGLRLIYFSYDVKMKEKGDIPEGYSVSREKKERFSLILESASTNQTSMYLCASSPGGGVVYRAFFGQGTRLTVV.

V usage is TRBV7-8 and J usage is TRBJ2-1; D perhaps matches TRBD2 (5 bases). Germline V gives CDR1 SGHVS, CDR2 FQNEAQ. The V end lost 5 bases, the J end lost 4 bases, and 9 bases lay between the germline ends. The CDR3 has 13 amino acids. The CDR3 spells CASSPRLYNEQFF. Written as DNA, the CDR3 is TGTGCCAGCAGCCCCCGACTATACAATGAGCAGTTCTTC.

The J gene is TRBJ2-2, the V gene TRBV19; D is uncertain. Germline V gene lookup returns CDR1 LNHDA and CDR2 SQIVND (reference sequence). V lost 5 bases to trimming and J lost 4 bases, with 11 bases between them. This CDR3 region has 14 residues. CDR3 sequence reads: CASSVPYGTGELFF. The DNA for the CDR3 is TGTGCCAGTAGTGTCCCTTACGGCACCGGGGAGCTGTTTTTT.

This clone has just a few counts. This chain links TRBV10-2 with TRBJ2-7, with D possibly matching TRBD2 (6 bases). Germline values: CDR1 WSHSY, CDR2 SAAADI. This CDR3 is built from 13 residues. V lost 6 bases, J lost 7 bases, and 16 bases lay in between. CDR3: CASSVAVSEEQYF. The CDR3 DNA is TGCGCCAGCAGCGTAGCGGTGAGTGAAGAGCAGTACTTC.

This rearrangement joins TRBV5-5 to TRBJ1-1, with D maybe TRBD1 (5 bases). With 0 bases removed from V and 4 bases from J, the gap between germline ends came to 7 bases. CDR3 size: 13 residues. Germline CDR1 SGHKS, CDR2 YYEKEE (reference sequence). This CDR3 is CASSLGGPTEAFF. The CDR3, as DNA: TGTGCCAGCAGCTTGGGGGGCCCCACTGAAGCTTTCTTT.

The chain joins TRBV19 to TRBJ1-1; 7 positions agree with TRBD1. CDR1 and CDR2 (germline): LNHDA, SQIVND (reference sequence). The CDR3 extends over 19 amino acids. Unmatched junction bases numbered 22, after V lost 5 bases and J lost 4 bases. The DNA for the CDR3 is TGTGCCAGTAGTCTTCCCGGACAGGATGAGAATAAAAGCTGCACTGAAGCTTTCTTT. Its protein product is CASSLPGQDENKSCTEAFF.

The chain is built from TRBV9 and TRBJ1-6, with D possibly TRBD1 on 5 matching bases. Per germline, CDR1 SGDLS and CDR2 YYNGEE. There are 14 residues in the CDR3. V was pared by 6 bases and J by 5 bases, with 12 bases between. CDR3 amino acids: CASNPEGNNSPLHF. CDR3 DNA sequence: TGTGCCAGCAACCCGGAGGGGAATAATTCACCCCTCCACTTT.

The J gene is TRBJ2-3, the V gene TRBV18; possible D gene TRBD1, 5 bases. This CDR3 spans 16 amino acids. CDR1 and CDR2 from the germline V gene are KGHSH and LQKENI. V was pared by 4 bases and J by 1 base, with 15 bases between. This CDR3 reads CASSLQGQGRTDTQYF. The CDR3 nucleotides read TGTGCCAGCTCACTTCAGGGTCAGGGTCGCACAGATACGCAGTATTTT.

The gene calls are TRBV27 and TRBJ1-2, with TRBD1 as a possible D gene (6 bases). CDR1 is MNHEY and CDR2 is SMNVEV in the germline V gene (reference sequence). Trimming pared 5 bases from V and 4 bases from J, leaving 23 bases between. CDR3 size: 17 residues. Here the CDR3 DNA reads TGTGCCAGCAGTCACCTCACAGGGAAATATGCCTTCTATGGCTACACCTTC. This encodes CASSHLTGKYAFYGYTF.